This T cell receptor beta chain was captured in a study of T cells in Graves' hyperthyroidism and ophthalmopathy. General study results and limits: In blood, most of the thyroid clonotypes expanded above 0.001 were also present.

TCR beta CDR3 regions were amplified from RNA transcripts. HTBI primers were used for first-round RT-PCR of the TCR CDR3. One entry per CDR3 protein, called by TCRdb with MiXCR from the multiplex PCR reads. The data show about 290,000 distinct CDR3 sequences, with roughly 17% seen just once and approximately 35% held by the top ten. This clonotype was recorded a few times. Its antigen is as yet unknown. Across 18 months, stable Graves' hyperthyroidism was marked by no progression to ophthalmopathy. Patients having uncontrolled infection, another autoimmune disease, pregnancy or lactation were not included. This CDR3 is 15 amino acids long. Germline loops: CDR1 SGHNT, CDR2 YENEEA. V lost 3 bases and J 7 bases, leaving 16 bases between the germline ends.

This clonotype was sampled from a man aged 30 to 45 with Graves' hyperthyroidism. Material for sequencing was blood. The chain recombines TRBV11-3 with TRBJ2-1; D is possibly TRBD1 or TRBD2 (6 bases each). The CDR3 DNA reads as TGTGCCAGCAGCTTCAGGGGCCGCGGGGTGAATGAGCAGTTCTTC. Its translation is CASSFRGRGVNEQFF.